This T cell receptor beta chain emerged from a study of T cell responses to AZD1222 COVID-19 vaccine. The study's findings and limits: Spike-wide coverage was observed for vaccine-associated CD4 TCRs, with dominant responses at 160-218 and 743-854.

V was pared by 7 bases and J by 1 base, with 11 bases between. The CDR3 covers 13 residues. From germline, CDR1 is SGDLS and CDR2 YYNGEE. Remarks on this clone: Antigen unknown.

Profiling relied on immunoSEQ multiplex PCR, and the TCRdb table lists in-frame clones only, not all of them. The sample gives roughly 120,000 clones, approximately 89% of which show up once; 4% to 5.5% is in the top ten. The input for sequencing was peripheral blood, taken 28 days after the second AZD1222 dose. V and J are TRBV9 and TRBJ1-1; TRBD1 might be the D (5 bases). The clonotype was recovered from an adult who received the AZD1222 COVID-19 vaccine. The CDR3 is CASRDLRNTEAFF. In DNA form, the CDR3 reads TGTGCCAGCCGGGACTTGAGGAACACTGAAGCTTTCTTT.